This TCR beta chain is drawn from a study of glioma-infiltrating T cells (dated by TCRdb to the mid-2010s). At the level of the whole study: The study sequenced TCR alpha- and beta-chain repertoires from glioma tissue, from non-neoplastic brain tissue and from matched peripheral blood mononuclear cells. To measure divergence between tissue and blood T-cell populations, each tissue-infiltrating repertoire was compared with the peripheral blood repertoire of the same patient. The paired cohort comprised three low-grade glioma patients, roughly 8 primary glioblastoma patients and three non-glioma patients contributing non-neoplastic brain tissue.

On this clonotype: This clone's antigen is unknown. Nothing much larger sits one base from this clone, and base qualities are not available.

Based on the germline V gene (reference sequence), the CDR1 and CDR2 sequences are MNHEY and SMNVEV. The CDR3, cysteine through phenylalanine, is 15 amino acids long. Only the CDR3 DNA is retained, 45 bases long and in frame from the first base. V gives up 5 bases and J gives up 0 bases, and the segment between their germline ends measures 14 bases. Paper-wide results and their limitations: In non-neoplastic patients, VJ-independent divergence between tissue and blood fell below expectation, whereas in all gliomas, and especially in low-grade gliomas, the divergence rose above expectation. Very few CDR3 sequences were found to be shared between tissue and blood, and this scarcity was attributed to high CDR3 diversity and limited sampling. Group comparisons rested on small numbers: three non-neoplastic, three low-grade glioma and roughly 8 glioblastoma patients.

TCR alpha and beta CDR3 regions were amplified with the iRepertoire nested amplicon-rescue multiplex PCR (arm-PCR) platform from RNA. The input for one-step reverse transcription and amplification was roughly 85-400 ng of tissue mRNA or PBMC total RNA. After bead purification, a secondary multiplex PCR added Illumina adapters, and libraries were gel-purified between 200 and 400 bp. Internal 6-nucleotide barcodes were carried by the libraries and were used for demultiplexing. Libraries were sequenced on an Illumina MiSeq with 2x220 or 2x250 nucleotide paired-end reads. The study's processing was this. FLASH 1.2.11 was used to merge paired reads, and BWA-MEM then aligned the reads to the GRCh37 human genome before TRA and TRB reads were extracted. For V and J assignment, an IMGT-derived reference of cassette sequences and CDR3 motifs that included pseudogenes was used. Three-frame translation of reads was performed, and productive CDR3s were defined as those with a C...FGXG motif and no stop codons. Clonotypes were defined as unique combinations of V-J cassette pair and CDR3 amino acid sequence. Filtering of reads was based on Hamming distance, with the threshold set by the sequence error rate of each sample in mapped regions. The public reads were quality trimmed at Q25 with fastp and then assembled into clones with MiXCR by TCRdb, keeping productive beta chains. Identical CDR3 proteins give one entry, which carries the most common genes and DNA. V and J calls and clone size were set by TCRdb, not the authors. The sample table records about 110,000 distinct CDR3 sequences; around 25% of these occur just once. The leading ten clones occupy just under 35% of the sample.

What was sequenced was glioma tissue, nonneoplastic brain tissue, or PBMCs (not recorded which). The chain is encoded by TRBV27 joined to TRBJ2-7, with the identity of the D gene unclear. The receptor's source is a human donor with low-grade glioma or glioblastoma, undergoing nonglioma brain surgery, or in good health (not recorded which). At the DNA level, the sequence is TGTGCCAGCAGTCCAGTACTGGTACACTCCTACGAGCAGTACTTC. The translation is CASSPVLVHSYEQYF.